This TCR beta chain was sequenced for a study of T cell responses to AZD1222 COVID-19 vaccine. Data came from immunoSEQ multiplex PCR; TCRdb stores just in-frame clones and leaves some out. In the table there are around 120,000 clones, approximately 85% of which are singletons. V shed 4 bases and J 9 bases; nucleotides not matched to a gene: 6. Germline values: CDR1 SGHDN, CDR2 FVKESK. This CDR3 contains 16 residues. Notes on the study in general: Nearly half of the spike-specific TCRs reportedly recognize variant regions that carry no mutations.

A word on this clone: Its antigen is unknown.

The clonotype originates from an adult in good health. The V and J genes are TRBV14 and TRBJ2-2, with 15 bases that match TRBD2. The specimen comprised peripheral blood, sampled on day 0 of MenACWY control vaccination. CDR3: CASSPGLAGGTWELFF. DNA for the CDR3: TGTGCCAGCAGCCCCGGACTAGCGGGGGGGACGTGGGAGCTGTTTTTT.